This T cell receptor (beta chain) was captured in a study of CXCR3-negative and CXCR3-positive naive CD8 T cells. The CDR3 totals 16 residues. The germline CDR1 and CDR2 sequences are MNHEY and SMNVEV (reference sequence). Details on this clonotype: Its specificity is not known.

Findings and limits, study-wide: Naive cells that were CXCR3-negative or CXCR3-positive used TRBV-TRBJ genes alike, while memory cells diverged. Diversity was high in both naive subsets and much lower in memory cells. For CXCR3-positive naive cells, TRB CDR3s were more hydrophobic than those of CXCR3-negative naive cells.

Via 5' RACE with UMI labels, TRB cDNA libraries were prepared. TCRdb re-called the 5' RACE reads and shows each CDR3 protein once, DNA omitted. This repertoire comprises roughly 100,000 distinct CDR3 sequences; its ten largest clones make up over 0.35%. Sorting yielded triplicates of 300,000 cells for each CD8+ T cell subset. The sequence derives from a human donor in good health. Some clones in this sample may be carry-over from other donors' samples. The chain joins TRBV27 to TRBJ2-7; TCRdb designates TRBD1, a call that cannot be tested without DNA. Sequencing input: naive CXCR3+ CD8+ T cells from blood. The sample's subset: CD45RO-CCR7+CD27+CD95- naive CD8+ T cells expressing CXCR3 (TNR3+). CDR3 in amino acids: CASSSLSGEKSYEQYF.